This T cell receptor beta chain appears in the sequencing data of a study of blood T cells in healthy people across ages. Germline assignment: CDR1 SGHTA and CDR2 FQGNSA. Trimming removed 1 base from V and 8 bases from J, with 8 bases in between. The CDR3 has 13 residues. The authors ran a second PCR of about 6 to 11 cycles using a sample-barcoded 5' primer and a J-beta primer mix. Each cDNA molecule, via a template-switch adaptor with 12 random nucleotides, was tagged. From the 5' RACE reads, TCRdb called clonotypes with MiXCR, one entry per CDR3 protein. The sample has some 1,500,000 distinct CDR3 sequences; under 55% are singletons.

Sequencing was performed on blood. The chain employs TRBV7-2 and TRBJ1-4; D gene uncertain. The clonotype comes from a woman under 30 in good health. This chain's CDR3 is CASSLESREKLFF. The CDR3 coding sequence is TGTGCCAGCAGCTTAGAAAGTAGGGAAAAACTGTTTTTT.